These 16 T cell receptor beta chains were sequenced from one sample in a study of identical twins. From the 5' RACE reads, TCRdb called clonotypes with MiXCR, one entry per CDR3 protein. The sample lists hundreds of thousands of distinct CDR3 sequences; around 6.6% were seen once. This sample was also put to use in a study of yellow fever vaccine responses in identical twins.

The sequencing input was memory (CD45RO+) T cells sorted from blood. These receptors were obtained from a woman under 30 in good health.

The gene calls are TRBV10-1 and TRBJ2-5, with D perhaps matching TRBD1 (5 bases). CDR1 and CDR2 (germline): WNHNN, SYGVQD (reference sequence). The CDR3 is 14 residues long. V lost 5 bases and J lost 1, with 11 bases in between. In DNA, the CDR3 is TGCGCCAGCAGTCTTGACAGCACCCAAGAGACCCAGTACTTC. This gives the protein CASSLDSTQETQYF.

This clonotype has at least ten counts. CDR3 protein: CASSLVGQGGRKNTEAFF. CDR3 sequence (DNA): TGCGCCAGCAGCTTGGTTGGGCAGGGAGGTCGGAAGAACACTGAAGCTTTCTTT. V usage is TRBV5-1 and J usage is TRBJ1-1; D may be TRBD1 (5 bases). CDR3 size: 18 residues. The V end lost 0 bases, the J end lost 1 base, and 19 bases lay between the germline ends. Germline V lookup: CDR1 SGHRS, CDR2 YFSETQ.

The genes are TRBV11-2 and TRBJ2-5; 14 bases align to TRBD2. Germline CDR1 reads SGHAT; CDR2 reads FQNNGV. With 4 bases clipped from V and 3 bases from J, the junction kept 7 bases outside the gene matches. CDR3 length: 17 residues. The CDR3 spells CASSSGGLAGAKETQYF. CDR3 nucleotides: TGTGCCAGCAGCTCAGGGGGACTAGCGGGGGCCAAAGAGACCCAGTACTTC.

The table lists this clonotype with a few counts. The J gene is TRBJ2-5, the V gene TRBV20-1; the D is unclear. Germline V gene sequence: CDR1 DFQATT, CDR2 SNEGSKA (reference sequence). The CDR3 extends over 13 amino acids. V lost 5 bases and J 1 base, leaving 11 bases between the germline ends. The CDR3 protein is CSARLGPQETQYF. The CDR3 DNA reads as TGCAGTGCTCGCCTTGGGCCCCAAGAGACCCAGTACTTC.

This clonotype was seen ten or more times. The chain recombines TRBV5-6 with TRBJ1-5; maybe TRBD1 (5 bases). Trimming removed 3 bases at V and 2 bases at J, with 15 bases between. CDR3 size: 16 residues. Germline V lookup: CDR1 SGHDT, CDR2 YYEEEE. The CDR3 DNA reads TGTGCCAGCAGCTCTAGAACTCAGGGAGGCAATCAGCCCCAGCATTTT. Its protein product is CASSSRTQGGNQPQHF. Filled out from reference TRBV5-6 and TRBJ1-5, the complete variable domain reads DAGVTQSPTHLIKTRGQQVTLRCSPKSGHDTVSWYQQALGQGPQFIFQYYEEEERQRGNFPDRFSGHQFPNYSSELNVNALLLGDSALYLCASSSRTQGGNQPQHFGDGTRLSIL.

This clonotype came up a few times. The chain recombines TRBV3-1 with TRBJ2-4; perhaps TRBD1 as D (6 bases). Germline loops: CDR1 LGHDT, CDR2 YNNKEL (reference sequence). V lost 5 bases and J lost 4, with 12 bases in between. The CDR3 loop spans 14 amino acids. The chain's CDR3 is CASSEYRVKNIQYF. CDR3 in DNA: TGTGCCAGCAGCGAATACAGGGTTAAAAACATTCAGTACTTC.

This clonotype was detected ten times or more. The chain combines TRBV12-3 or TRBV12-4 with TRBJ1-5, with 8 bases matching TRBD1. V lost 5 bases and J lost 2; bases outside the gene matches: 8. There are 16 residues in the CDR3. The CDR3 bases are TGTGCCAGCAGTCCAAAGACAGGGGTGGGCAATCAGCCCCAGCATTTT. Translated: CASSPKTGVGNQPQHF.

This clonotype showed up many times. The chain carries TRBV12-3 or TRBV12-4 and TRBJ1-6, with TRBD1 as a possible D gene (6 bases). Trimming cost V 6 bases and J 7 bases, with 16 bases left between them. The CDR3 is made up of 15 amino acids. The DNA for the CDR3 is TGTGCCAGCAGCCAAACAGGGACTGGGAATTCACCCCTCCACTTT. This codes for CASSQTGTGNSPLHF.

This clonotype was picked up a small number of times. This chain joins TRBV20-1 and TRBJ2-7, with 7 bases aligning to TRBD2. The CDR3 has 13 residues. With 5 bases clipped from V and 4 bases from J, the junction kept 8 bases outside the gene matches. Per the germline V gene, CDR1 is DFQATT and CDR2 is SNEGSKA (reference sequence). The CDR3, as DNA: TGCAGTGCTCAGGGCGGGAGTTGGTACGAGCAGTACTTC. Amino acids: CSAQGGSWYEQYF.

The V call is TRBV20-1, the J call TRBJ2-7; 11 nucleotides line up with TRBD2. Germline V lookup: CDR1 DFQATT, CDR2 SNEGSKA (reference sequence). V lost 5 bases and J lost 3; bases outside the gene matches: 9. The CDR3 extends over 15 amino acids. CDR3 amino acids: CSAHDSGRAGYEQYF. The CDR3 coding sequence is TGCAGTGCTCACGATAGCGGGAGGGCGGGCTACGAGCAGTACTTC.

This clonotype occurred a few times. This chain uses TRBV7-9 with TRBJ1-6; D remains unclear. This CDR3 comprises 13 residues. CDR1 is SEHNR and CDR2 is FQNEAQ in the germline V gene (reference sequence). V gave up 4 bases and J gave up 7 bases, with 8 bases separating them. The DNA of the CDR3 is TGTGCCAGCAGCTCCCGAGCGAATTCACCCCTCCACTTT. It specifies CASSSRANSPLHF.

This clonotype was seen repeatedly, ten times or more. The gene calls are TRBV2 and TRBJ2-1; 7 nucleotides match TRBD2. The V and J ends lost 2 bases and 0 bases, in that order; junction bases with no gene match: 4. The CDR3 consists of 16 residues. CDR1 is SNHLY, CDR2 FYNNEI, per germline. Here the CDR3 DNA reads TGTGCCAGCAGTGAAACTGGCGGGAGCTCCTACAATGAGCAGTTCTTC. It translates to CASSETGGSSYNEQFF.

This clonotype was recorded a few times. The V and J genes are TRBV29-1 and TRBJ1-6, with TRBD1 identical over 8 bases. CDR1 and CDR2 (germline): SQVTM, ANQGSEA. The V and J ends lost 5 bases and 9 bases, in that order; junction bases with no gene match: 6. The CDR3 extends over 13 amino acids. The CDR3 loop reads CSVSTGVGSPLHF. The CDR3 bases are TGCAGCGTTTCGACAGGGGTTGGTTCACCCCTCCACTTT. Full variable domain (remainder filled in from reference TRBV29-1 and TRBJ1-6): SAVISQKPSRDICQRGTSLTIQCQVDSQVTMMFWYRQQPGQSLTLIATANQGSEATYESGFVIDKFPISRPNLTFSTLTVSNMSPEDSSIYLCSVSTGVGSPLHFGNGTRLTVT.

This clonotype was counted ten times or more. The gene calls are TRBV15 and TRBJ1-4; 7 bases fit TRBD1. After removal of 1 base from V and 6 bases from J, the junction contained 5 bases not matched to a gene. The CDR3 contains 15 residues. Germline V gene lookup returns CDR1 LNHNV and CDR2 YYDKDF (reference sequence). The CDR3 nucleotides are TGTGCCACCAGCAGAGGGGACAGTTATGATGAAAAACTGTTTTTT. This sequence encodes CATSRGDSYDEKLFF.

This clonotype was seen a handful of times. V and J are TRBV11-2 and TRBJ2-1; tentative D call: TRBD2 (6 bases). The CDR3 is 16 residues long. V dropped 1 base and J dropped 2 bases, with 12 bases sitting between them. From germline, CDR1 is SGHAT and CDR2 FQNNGV. CDR3 coding DNA: TGTGCCAGCAGCTTAGTACTAGCCCCTCCCTACAATGAGCAGTTCTTC. This translates into CASSLVLAPPYNEQFF.

Ten or more counts support this clonotype. The chain employs TRBV5-1 and TRBJ2-2; D is tentatively TRBD1 or TRBD2 (5 bases each). Trimming removed 4 bases at V and 2 bases at J, with 12 bases between. Per germline, CDR1 SGHRS and CDR2 YFSETQ. The CDR3 is made up of 15 amino acids. This CDR3 is CASSVRDGNTGELFF. The CDR3 DNA sequence: TGCGCCAGCAGCGTCCGGGACGGAAACACCGGGGAGCTGTTTTTT.